The 18 T cell receptor beta chains below come from one sample, sequenced in a study of T cell repertoires in cytomegalovirus infection. TCRdb analysed the reads with MiXCR anew, one entry per CDR3 protein. The table lists roughly 300,000 distinct CDR3 sequences, over 7.5% of them singletons. The sample taken for sequencing was PBMCs. The source is a human donor in good health (CMV status not recorded). Some clones in this sample may be carry-over from other donors' samples.

This clonotype came up many times. The V and J genes are TRBV20-1 and TRBJ2-7; tentative D call: TRBD2 (6 bases). The CDR3 contains 15 residues. V was cut by 6 bases and J by 2 bases, with 20 bases left in between. Germline V gives CDR1 DFQATT, CDR2 SNEGSKA (reference sequence). As DNA, the CDR3 is TGCAGTGCCCCCCGGTCAACTAGCTTGACCTACGAGCAGTACTTC. Amino acid sequence: CSAPRSTSLTYEQYF.

This clonotype was seen a handful of times. The J gene is TRBJ2-4, the V gene TRBV7-9, with 8 bases fitting TRBD2. The CDR3 is made up of 16 amino acids. Trimming took 7 bases from V and 3 from J; bases not matched to a gene: 11. Germline CDR1 and CDR2: SEHNR and FQNEAQ (reference sequence). CDR3 sequence (DNA): TGTGCCAGCACCACGGTAGCGGGGTTATACAAAAACATTCAGTACTTC. Its translation: CASTTVAGLYKNIQYF.

This clonotype was seen repeatedly, ten times or more. This rearrangement joins TRBV7-8 to TRBJ2-1, with 9 bases that match TRBD1. Per the germline V gene, CDR1 is SGHVS and CDR2 is FQNEAQ. V shed 5 bases, J shed 7 bases, and the junction held 9 bases outside the gene matches. CDR3 length equals 15 residues. The CDR3 is CASSRTGQGGNEQFF. The CDR3 DNA reads TGTGCCAGCAGCCGTACGGGACAGGGTGGAAATGAGCAGTTCTTC.

This clonotype turned up a few times. The chain combines TRBV20-1 with TRBJ1-1, with TRBD1 identical over 9 bases. V trimming: 8 bases; J trimming: 1 base; junction bases outside the gene matches: 14. Germline V gene lookup returns CDR1 DFQATT and CDR2 SNEGSKA (reference sequence). CDR3 length equals 16 residues. In nucleotides, the CDR3 is TGCAGTCCTCACCGGGACAGGGTCTTAAGGAACACTGAAGCTTTCTTT. Translating gives CSPHRDRVLRNTEAFF.

This clonotype was counted at least ten times. The V gene is TRBV4-2, the J gene TRBJ2-3; the D gene is possibly TRBD2 (7 bases). There are 17 residues in the CDR3. V shed 4 bases and J shed 3 bases, with 20 bases lying between them. Germline V gene lookup returns CDR1 LGHNA and CDR2 YNFKEQ. DNA of the CDR3: TGTGCCAGCAGCCCTTTCGTCGGGGGGCGCGGGACAGATACGCAGTATTTT. Residues: CASSPFVGGRGTDTQYF.

This clonotype was observed at least ten times. This sequence joins TRBV7-2 and TRBJ2-4; D might be TRBD2 (7 bases). Germline values: CDR1 SGHTA, CDR2 FQGNSA. V dropped 5 bases and J dropped 8 bases, with 13 bases sitting between them. The CDR3 length is 13 residues. The DNA for the CDR3 is TGTGCCAGCAGCAGAGGGGGGGTAGACATTCAGTACTTC. Translated, it gives CASSRGGVDIQYF.

This clonotype was counted many times. The chain carries TRBV7-9 and TRBJ1-2; weak D call: TRBD1 (6 bases). Trimming removed 5 bases from V and 6 bases from J, with 22 bases in between. CDR1 SEHNR and CDR2 FQNEAQ come from the germline V gene (reference sequence). There are 16 residues in the CDR3. CDR3 region: CASSIGQRVFSDGYTF. The CDR3, as DNA: TGTGCCAGCAGCATCGGACAGCGCGTATTTTCCGATGGCTACACCTTC.

The sample holds many counts of this clonotype. J is TRBJ2-5 and V is TRBV5-1; either TRBD1 or TRBD2 may supply D (5 bases each). Germline V gene data show CDR1 as SGHRS and CDR2 as YFSETQ. V was clipped by 0 bases and J by 0 bases, with 21 bases between them. CDR3 length: 19 amino acids. The CDR3 coding sequence is TGCGCCAGCAGCTTGGCCAGCACCTTGAGGGGAATGAACCAAGAGACCCAGTACTTC. Translating gives CASSLASTLRGMNQETQYF.

This clonotype was counted between two and nine times. The chain carries TRBV25-1 and TRBJ1-2; D ambiguous. Deletions cut 0 bases from V and 5 bases from J, with 1 base between. The germline CDR1 and CDR2 sequences are MGHDK and SYGVNS. This CDR3 region has 11 residues. CDR3: CASSEYYGYTF. For the CDR3, the DNA is TGTGCCAGCAGTGAATATTATGGCTACACCTTC.

This clonotype showed up many times. This chain connects TRBV20-1 to TRBJ1-2, with D possibly TRBD1 on 6 matching bases. Germline V gene lookup returns CDR1 DFQATT and CDR2 SNEGSKA (reference sequence). V was pared by 0 bases and J by 3 bases, with 14 bases between. The CDR3 has 15 residues. CDR3 in amino acids: CSARDRFWGHYGYTF. The CDR3 nucleotides read TGCAGTGCTAGAGATCGGTTTTGGGGGCACTATGGCTACACCTTC.

This clonotype was detected a few times. The chain has TRBV7-4 and TRBJ2-2; tentative D call: TRBD1 (5 bases). The CDR3 is made up of 14 amino acids. V lost 5 bases and J lost 6, with 13 bases in between. Germline-derived CDR1 and CDR2 are SGHVT and SQSDAQ. The CDR3 loop is CASSIAGHSGELFF. The DNA for the CDR3 is TGTGCCAGCAGCATTGCAGGGCACTCCGGGGAGCTGTTTTTT. Complete variable domain (other parts from reference TRBV7-4 and TRBJ2-2): GAGVSQSPRYKVAKRGRDVALRCDSISGHVTLYWYRQTLGQGSEVLTYSQSDAQRDKSGRPSGRFSAERPERSVSTLKIQRTEQGDSAVYLCASSIAGHSGELFFGEGSRLTVL.

In this sample, this clonotype turned up many times. The chain recombines TRBV7-2 with TRBJ1-2, with D unresolved. Germline CDR1 is SGHTA and CDR2 is FQGNSA. The germline V and J ends were trimmed by 4 bases and 4 bases, with 10 bases remaining between them. This CDR3 spans 13 amino acids. The CDR3 nucleotides read TGTGCCAGCAGCTCCCCCGGGTTCTATGGCTACACCTTC. Translated: CASSSPGFYGYTF.

This clonotype has more than one count but fewer than ten. The rearrangement joins TRBV6-6 to TRBJ1-5; D is ambiguous. The germline CDR1 and CDR2 sequences are MNHNY and SVGAGI (reference sequence). This CDR3 has 18 residues. Trimming removed 2 bases at V and 9 bases at J, with 26 bases between. The CDR3 reads CASSYRSAPPRGEGPQHF. The CDR3 bases are TGTGCCAGCAGTTACAGGTCTGCGCCGCCGCGGGGTGAGGGGCCCCAGCATTTT.

This clonotype was counted ten times or more. This chain links TRBV7-3 with TRBJ1-2; 8 bases are shared with TRBD1. Germline V gives CDR1 SGHTA, CDR2 FQGTGA. J lost 8 bases, V lost 0 bases, and 8 bases had no gene match. The CDR3 spans 15 residues. CDR3 in amino acids: CASSLTQRDRTGYTF. The CDR3 coding sequence is TGTGCCAGCAGCTTAACCCAAAGGGACAGGACCGGCTACACCTTC.

This clonotype was counted many times. The chain uses TRBV7-9 and TRBJ2-3; a possible D gene is TRBD1 (6 bases). This CDR3 comprises 17 residues. Germline V gene sequence: CDR1 SEHNR, CDR2 FQNEAQ (reference sequence). The V gene lost 9 bases and the J gene lost 1 base, with 23 bases spanning the gap. As DNA, the CDR3 is TGTGCCAGTCAAAGGAACGTACGGACAGAAGGCACAGATACGCAGTATTTT. Residues: CASQRNVRTEGTDTQYF.

This clonotype was seen at least ten times. The rearrangement joins TRBV25-1 to TRBJ2-1; D assignment may be TRBD1 or TRBD2 (5 bases each). V was pared by 1 base and J by 13 bases, with 17 bases between. CDR1 and CDR2 from the germline V gene are MGHDK and SYGVNS. The CDR3 sequence is 14 residues long. This chain's CDR3 is CASSELGAGRDQFF. The CDR3 nucleotides are TGTGCCAGCAGTGAATTAGGGGCAGGGAGAGACCAGTTCTTC.

There are many counts of this clonotype. The rearrangement links TRBV12-5 to TRBJ2-1; the match to TRBD2 covers 7 bases. CDR3 length equals 13 residues. The ends lost 6 bases at V and 4 bases at J; junction bases unmatched: 3. Germline V CDR1 and CDR2: LGHNT, FRNRAP. The CDR3 reads CASGRTSYNEQFF. CDR3 DNA: TGTGCTAGTGGCCGGACTAGTTACAATGAGCAGTTCTTC.

J is TRBJ2-7 and V is TRBV4-1; TRBD2 matches 12 bases. V was pared by 4 bases and J by 4 bases, with 8 bases of the junction left unmatched. Germline V gives CDR1 MGHRA, CDR2 YSYEKL. CDR3 length: 16 amino acids. CDR3 residues: CASSLKSLAGGYEQYF. CDR3 sequence (DNA): TGCGCCAGCAGCCTCAAGTCCCTAGCGGGGGGGTACGAGCAGTACTTC.